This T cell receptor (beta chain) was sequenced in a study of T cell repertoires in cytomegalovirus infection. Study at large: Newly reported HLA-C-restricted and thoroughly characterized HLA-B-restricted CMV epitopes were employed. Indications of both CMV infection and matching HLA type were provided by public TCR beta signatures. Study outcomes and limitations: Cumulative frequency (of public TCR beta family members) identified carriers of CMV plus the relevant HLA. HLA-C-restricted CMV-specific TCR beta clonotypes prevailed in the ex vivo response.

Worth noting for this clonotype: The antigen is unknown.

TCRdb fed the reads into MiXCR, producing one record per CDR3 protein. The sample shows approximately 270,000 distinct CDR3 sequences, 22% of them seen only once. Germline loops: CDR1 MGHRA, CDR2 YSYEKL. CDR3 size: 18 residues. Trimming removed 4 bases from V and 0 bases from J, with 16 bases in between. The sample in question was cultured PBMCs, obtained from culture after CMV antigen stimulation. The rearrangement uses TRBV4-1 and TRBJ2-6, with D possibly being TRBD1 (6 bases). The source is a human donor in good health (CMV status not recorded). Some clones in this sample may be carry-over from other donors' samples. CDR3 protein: CASSPNVGGHSGANVLTF. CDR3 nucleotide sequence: TGCGCCAGCAGCCCCAACGTTGGGGGACACTCTGGGGCCAACGTCCTGACTTTC.